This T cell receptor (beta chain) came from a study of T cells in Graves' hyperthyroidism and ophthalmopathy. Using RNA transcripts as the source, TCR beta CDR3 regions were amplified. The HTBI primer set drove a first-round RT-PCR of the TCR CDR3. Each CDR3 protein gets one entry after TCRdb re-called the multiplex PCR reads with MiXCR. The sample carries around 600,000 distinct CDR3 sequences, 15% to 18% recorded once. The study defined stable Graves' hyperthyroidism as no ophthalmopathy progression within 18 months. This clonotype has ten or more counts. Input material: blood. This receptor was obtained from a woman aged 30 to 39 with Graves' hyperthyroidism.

As DNA, the CDR3 is TGCAGTGCTAGGGACAGGGGTTGGGGGGAGACCCAGTACTTC. This encodes CSARDRGWGETQYF. The genes are TRBV20-1 and TRBJ2-5; 9 nucleotides match TRBD1. The CDR3 extends over 14 amino acids. Germline-derived CDR1 and CDR2 are DFQATT and SNEGSKA (reference sequence). Trimming took 3 bases from V and 5 from J; bases not matched to a gene: 7.